The 29 T cell receptor beta chains listed next were all sequenced from one sample in a study of cytomegalovirus exposure and HLA in healthy donors. In the PCR, 60 Vbeta and 13 Jbeta primers were used. Assay used: immunoSEQ multiplex PCR; TCRdb lists only in-frame clones, some missing. The sample gives over 100,000 clones, roughly 72% of which show up once; 7.3% is in the top ten. The sequenced sample consisted of PBMCs. These receptors originate from a male donor in good health and CMV-seronegative.

The gene calls are TRBV2 and TRBJ2-1; 10 bases agree with TRBD2. The trim removed 2 bases at V and 9 bases at J, leaving 7 bases unmatched. Germline loops: CDR1 SNHLY, CDR2 FYNNEI. The CDR3 is 15 residues long. The CDR3 coding sequence is TGTGCCAGCAGTGAAAGTAGCGGGAGGATTGGTGAGCAGTTCTTC. This sequence encodes CASSESSGRIGEQFF.

The rearrangement uses TRBV18 and TRBJ1-1, with 7 bases identical to TRBD1. CDR3 length: 17 residues. The germline V gene encodes CDR1 KGHSH and CDR2 LQKENI. The trim removed 2 bases at V and 0 bases at J, leaving 9 bases unmatched. The CDR3 DNA reads as TGTGCCAGCTCACCAAGAGAACAGGGGCCAATGAACACTGAAGCTTTCTTT. Amino acids: CASSPREQGPMNTEAFF.

This chain links TRBV18 with TRBJ1-6, with D possibly matching TRBD1 (6 bases). Germline values: CDR1 KGHSH, CDR2 LQKENI. Trimming removed 3 bases from V and 5 bases from J, with 14 bases in between. The CDR3 runs to 16 residues. DNA of the CDR3: TGTGCCAGCTCACCTACAGGGACCAGGGATAATTCACCCCTCCACTTT. Translated, it gives CASSPTGTRDNSPLHF. Full variable domain (remainder filled in from reference TRBV18 and TRBJ1-6): NAGVMQNPRHLVRRRGQEARLRCSPMKGHSHVYWYRQLPEEGLKFMVYLQKENIIDESGMPKERFSAEFPKEGPSILRIQQVVRGDSAAYFCASSPTGTRDNSPLHFGNGTRLTVT.

V and J are TRBV11-2 and TRBJ2-7; D is unresolved. Germline CDR1 and CDR2: SGHAT and FQNNGV. V was trimmed by 1 base and J by 3 bases, leaving 7 bases between them. CDR3 length: 13 amino acids. CDR3 DNA: TGTGCCAGCAGCTTAGTGTCAGGCTACGAGCAGTACTTC. Its protein product is CASSLVSGYEQYF.

This clone has more than one count but fewer than ten. J is TRBJ2-5 and V is TRBV6-5, with a tentative D call TRBD1 (5 bases). Germline V lookup: CDR1 MNHEY, CDR2 SVGAGI. V lost 7 bases, J lost 5 bases, and 14 bases lay in between. The CDR3 has 13 residues. In DNA form, the CDR3 reads TGTGCCAGCACCCGCAGGGTCTGGGAGACCCAGTACTTC. Translated, it gives CASTRRVWETQYF.

The chain uses TRBV5-6 and TRBJ1-4, with 7 bases lining up with TRBD1. Germline CDR1 reads SGHDT; CDR2 reads YYEEEE. This CDR3 is 15 amino acids long. V dropped 3 bases and J dropped 5; count of bases not matched to a gene: 7. The CDR3 DNA sequence: TGTGCCAGCAGCTCTACAGGGGTCGAAAATGAAAAACTGTTTTTT. As protein: CASSSTGVENEKLFF.

The chain links TRBV30 to TRBJ2-7; 8 nucleotides line up with TRBD2. The CDR3 spans 14 residues. Germline V lookup: CDR1 GTSNPN, CDR2 SVGIG (reference sequence). J lost 2 bases, V lost 3 bases, and 6 bases had no gene match. The CDR3 bases are TGTGCCTGGAGGAATAGCGGGGCCACCTACGAGCAGTACTTC. This translates into CAWRNSGATYEQYF.

This clone appeared a single time. This chain joins TRBV5-1 and TRBJ2-3, with TRBD2 matching over 14 bases. CDR3 length: 18 residues. The germline V gene encodes CDR1 SGHRS and CDR2 YFSETQ. The junction had 7 bases not matched to a gene; V was cut back by 3 bases and J by 1 base. CDR3 region: CASSSGLAGGWGTDTQYF. CDR3 DNA sequence: TGCGCCAGCAGCTCCGGACTAGCGGGAGGATGGGGCACAGATACGCAGTATTTT.

The chain carries TRBV5-4 and TRBJ1-1; no definite D call. Germline loops: CDR1 SGHNT, CDR2 YYREEE (reference sequence). CDR3 length equals 15 residues. Deletions cut 0 bases from V and 5 bases from J, with 14 bases between. The CDR3 loop is CASSLAVTRETEAFF. The CDR3 coding sequence is TGTGCCAGCAGCTTGGCCGTGACTCGGGAGACTGAAGCTTTCTTT.

This chain uses TRBV21-1 with TRBJ2-2; no DNA check was done on the table's D call, TRBD1. TRBV21-1 is given as a pseudogene. CDR3 length: 17 amino acids. CDR3 DNA: TGTGCCAGCAGCAAAGGACGGACGGGAAGGGGGACCGGGGAGCTGTTTTTT. Translating gives CASSKGRTGRGTGELFF.

V gene TRBV19 combines with J gene TRBJ2-1; 8 nucleotides agree with TRBD2. V was pared by 3 bases and J by 2 bases, with 6 bases of the junction left unmatched. The CDR3 totals 16 residues. CDR1 and CDR2 from the germline V gene are LNHDA and SQIVND (reference sequence). CDR3 DNA: TGTGCCAGTAGTATGGTAGCGGGGATCCCCTACAATGAGCAGTTCTTC. As protein: CASSMVAGIPYNEQFF.

The chain employs TRBV28 and TRBJ1-2, with D unresolved. V lost 1 base, J lost 1 base, and 13 bases lay in between. This CDR3 spans 16 amino acids. Looked up from germline, CDR1 is MDHEN and CDR2 is SYDVKM. CDR3 DNA: TGTGCCAGCAGTTTATCCGACACTAGGGATAACTATGGCTACACCTTC. Translation gives CASSLSDTRDNYGYTF.

This clone appeared a few times. The chain couples TRBV14 to TRBJ1-4; no definite D call. Trimming took 1 base from V and 8 from J, leaving 14 bases between them. CDR1 and CDR2 from the germline V gene are SGHDN and FVKESK. This CDR3 is built from 15 residues. The CDR3 reads CASSQVYGVPEKLFF. The CDR3 bases are TGTGCCAGCAGCCAAGTTTACGGAGTACCGGAAAAACTGTTTTTT. The whole variable domain, remainder taken from reference TRBV14 and TRBJ1-4, is EAGVTQFPSHSVIEKGQTVTLRCDPISGHDNLYWYRRVMGKEIKFLLHFVKESKQDESGMPNNRFLAERTGGTYSTLKVQPAELEDSGVYFCASSQVYGVPEKLFFGSGTQLSVL.

This chain links TRBV9 with TRBJ2-7; 8 nucleotides line up with TRBD1. V trimming: 5 bases; J trimming: 2 bases; junction bases outside the gene matches: 6. CDR1 is SGDLS, CDR2 YYNGEE, per germline. The CDR3 has 14 residues. As DNA, the CDR3 is TGTGCCAGCAGTTCAGGGGGCTTAACCTACGAGCAGTACTTC. Amino acid sequence: CASSSGGLTYEQYF.

This rearrangement joins TRBV4-3 to TRBJ2-1, with D hard to call. The germline V gene has CDR1 LGHNA and CDR2 YSLEER. V lost 0 bases and J lost 4, with 4 bases in between. The CDR3 extends over 13 amino acids. CDR3 sequence reads: CASSQDLYNEQFF. CDR3 in DNA: TGCGCCAGCAGCCAAGATCTGTACAATGAGCAGTTCTTC.

In this sample, this clone turned up once. Distinct nucleotide sequences in the sample also encode this CDR3. The chain is built from TRBV11-2 and TRBJ2-2; D remains ambiguous. The V gene lost 3 bases and the J gene lost 0 bases, with 5 bases spanning the gap. Looked up from germline, CDR1 is SGHAT and CDR2 is FQNNGV. The length of the CDR3 is 14 residues. CDR3 nucleotides: TGTGCCAGCAGCTTGGCCTCGAACACCGGGGAGCTGTTTTTT. Translating it yields CASSLASNTGELFF. The entire variable domain, with the rest obtained from reference TRBV11-2 and TRBJ2-2, is as follows: EAGVAQSPRYKIIEKRQSVAFWCNPISGHATLYWYQQILGQGPKLLIQFQNNGVVDDSQLPKDRFSAERLKGVDSTLKIQPAKLEDSAVYLCASSLASNTGELFFGEGSRLTVL.

This chain links TRBV7-6 with TRBJ2-5; the D is unclear. Trimming took off 7 bases at V and 2 bases at J, with 14 bases between the two ends. This CDR3 spans 14 amino acids. Germline values: CDR1 SGHVS, CDR2 FNYEAQ. The CDR3 DNA reads as TGTGCCAGCACCCTCGATAGATCTCAAGAGACCCAGTACTTC. Translating it yields CASTLDRSQETQYF.

The V and J genes are TRBV7-8 and TRBJ2-3; no clear D gene. The V end was cut by 2 bases, the J end by 2 bases, with 5 bases between. This CDR3 has 13 residues. Germline CDR1 is SGHVS and CDR2 is FQNEAQ. The CDR3 DNA reads TGTGCCAGCAGCTTACCCAACACAGATACGCAGTATTTT. Encoded protein: CASSLPNTDTQYF.

The chain recombines TRBV7-9 with TRBJ1-2; TRBD1 matches 11 bases. Germline CDR1 reads SEHNR; CDR2 reads FQNEAQ (reference sequence). This CDR3 is built from 16 residues. Trimming cost V 5 bases and J 7 bases; bases outside gene matches: 12. The CDR3 region is CASSHLIGQGAGGYTF. The CDR3 DNA follows: TGTGCCAGCAGCCATCTAATAGGACAGGGGGCTGGTGGCTACACCTTC.

V usage is TRBV30 and J usage is TRBJ2-5; 16 positions agree with TRBD2. Germline trimming cut 0 bases from V and 5 bases from J; bases unmatched to any gene: 3. The CDR3 is made up of 16 amino acids. The V gene's germline CDR1 is GTSNPN and CDR2 SVGIG (reference sequence). This chain's CDR3 is CAWSVRGLAGGETQYF. In nucleotides, the CDR3 is TGTGCCTGGAGTGTACGGGGACTAGCGGGGGGGGAGACCCAGTACTTC.

The chain recombines TRBV28 with TRBJ2-5, with 12 bases matching TRBD2. Germline CDR1 MDHEN, CDR2 SYDVKM. V lost 11 bases, J lost 3 bases, and 10 bases stayed unmatched. The CDR3 spans 15 residues. CDR3 coding DNA: TGTGCCGCCAATCCCAGACTAGCGGGGGAAGAGACCCAGTACTTC. Translation gives CAANPRLAGEETQYF.

J is TRBJ2-7 and V is TRBV9; weak D call: TRBD1 (6 bases). This CDR3 region has 13 residues. V was shortened by 3 bases and J by 3 bases, with 10 bases between the two germline ends. From germline, CDR1 is SGDLS and CDR2 YYNGEE. The chain's CDR3 is CASSAGVGYEQYF. The CDR3 DNA is TGTGCCAGCAGCGCAGGGGTGGGCTACGAGCAGTACTTC.

The rearrangement uses TRBV19 and TRBJ2-7; 7 nucleotides agree with TRBD1. V gave up 5 bases and J gave up 1 base; unmatched junction bases: 11. Germline CDR1 is LNHDA and CDR2 is SQIVND (reference sequence). The CDR3 spans 16 residues. For the CDR3, the DNA is TGTGCCAGTAGTCCCCGACAGGGTGAAATATCCTACGAGCAGTACTTC. This gives the protein CASSPRQGEISYEQYF.

This chain joins TRBV4-3 and TRBJ1-2; 8 bases are shared with TRBD1. This CDR3 region has 16 residues. The trim removed 1 base at V and 4 bases at J, leaving 8 bases unmatched. Looked up from germline, CDR1 is LGHNA and CDR2 is YSLEER. Written as DNA, the CDR3 is TGCGCCAGCAGCCAAGGAGGCTACAGGGGGATCTATGGCTACACCTTC. This sequence encodes CASSQGGYRGIYGYTF.

This rearrangement joins TRBV5-1 to TRBJ2-5; possibly TRBD1 for D (6 bases). Trimming pared 0 bases from V and 2 bases from J, leaving 11 bases between. CDR1 and CDR2 from the germline V gene are SGHRS and YFSETQ. The CDR3 extends over 15 amino acids. CDR3 loop: CASSLGGRKQETQYF. In nucleotides, the CDR3 is TGCGCCAGCAGCTTGGGGGGGCGGAAACAAGAGACCCAGTACTTC.

This chain connects TRBV19 to TRBJ2-5, with D maybe TRBD1 (5 bases). The germline V and J ends were trimmed by 3 bases and 5 bases, with 10 bases remaining between them. Germline-derived CDR1 and CDR2 are LNHDA and SQIVND (reference sequence). This CDR3 contains 13 residues. This CDR3 reads CASSMGLRETQYF. The CDR3 DNA reads TGTGCCAGTAGTATGGGGCTGAGGGAGACCCAGTACTTC.

This clone was recorded a few times. This sequence joins TRBV4-3 and TRBJ1-4; D is perhaps TRBD1 (6 bases). The CDR3 covers 18 residues. V gave up 2 bases and J gave up 0 bases, with 16 bases separating them. Germline CDR1 and CDR2: LGHNA and YSLEER. The chain's CDR3 is CASSQLLVGAATNEKLFF. The CDR3 DNA reads as TGCGCCAGCAGCCAATTGCTTGTGGGGGCCGCAACTAATGAAAAACTGTTTTTT.

In its sample, this clone was seen once. The genes are TRBV14 and TRBJ1-2; D remains ambiguous. Trimming took 3 bases from V and 5 from J, leaving 10 bases between them. Germline CDR1 SGHDN, CDR2 FVKESK. CDR3 length equals 13 residues. CDR3: CASSQEGWYGYTF. CDR3 DNA: TGTGCCAGCAGCCAGGAGGGTTGGTATGGCTACACCTTC.

The chain combines TRBV18 with TRBJ2-7, with 9 bases lining up with TRBD1. The CDR3 loop spans 14 amino acids. V shed 2 bases, J shed 7 bases, and the junction held 6 bases outside the gene matches. Germline V gives CDR1 KGHSH, CDR2 LQKENI. The CDR3 bases are TGTGCCAGCTCACCAACAGGGGGCGTGGGAGAGCAGTACTTC. Translating it yields CASSPTGGVGEQYF. The variable domain in full, completed from reference TRBV18 and TRBJ2-7, reads NAGVMQNPRHLVRRRGQEARLRCSPMKGHSHVYWYRQLPEEGLKFMVYLQKENIIDESGMPKERFSAEFPKEGPSILRIQQVVRGDSAAYFCASSPTGGVGEQYFGPGTRLTVT.